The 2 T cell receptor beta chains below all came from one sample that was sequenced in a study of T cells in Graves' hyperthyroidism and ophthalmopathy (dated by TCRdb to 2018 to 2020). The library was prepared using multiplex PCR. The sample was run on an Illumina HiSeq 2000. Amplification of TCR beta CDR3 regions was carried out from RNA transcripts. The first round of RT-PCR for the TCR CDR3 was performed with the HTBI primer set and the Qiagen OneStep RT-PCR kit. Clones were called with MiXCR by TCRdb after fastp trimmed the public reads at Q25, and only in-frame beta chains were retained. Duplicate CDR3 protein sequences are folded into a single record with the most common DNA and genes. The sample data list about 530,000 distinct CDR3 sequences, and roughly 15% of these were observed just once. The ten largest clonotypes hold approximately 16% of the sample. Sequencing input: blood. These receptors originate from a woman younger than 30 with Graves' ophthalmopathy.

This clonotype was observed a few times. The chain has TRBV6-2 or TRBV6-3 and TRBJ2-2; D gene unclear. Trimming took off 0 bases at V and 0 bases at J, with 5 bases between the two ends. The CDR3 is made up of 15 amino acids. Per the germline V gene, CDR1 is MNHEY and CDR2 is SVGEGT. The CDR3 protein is CASSYSTANTGELFF. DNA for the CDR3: TGTGCCAGCAGTTACTCTACCGCGAACACCGGGGAGCTGTTTTTT.

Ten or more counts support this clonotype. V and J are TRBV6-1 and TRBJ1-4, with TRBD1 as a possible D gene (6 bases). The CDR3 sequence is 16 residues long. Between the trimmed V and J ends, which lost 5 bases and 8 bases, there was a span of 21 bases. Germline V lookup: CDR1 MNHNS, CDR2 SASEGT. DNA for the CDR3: TGTGCCAGCAGTTCCCGGGACAAGATGGCATACGAAAAACTGTTTTTT. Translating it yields CASSSRDKMAYEKLFF.